What follows are 32 T cell receptor beta chains derived from one specimen sequenced in a study of vaccination and CD4 T cells after COVID-19. Sequenced with the Oncomine TCR Beta short-read assay was DNA taken from cultured CD4+ T cells. TCRdb processed the PCR reads anew with MiXCR; each CDR3 protein has one entry. The sample holds about 15,000 distinct CDR3 sequences, more than 40% seen once. These TCRs' antigens remain unknown. Treatment defined: 10-day PBMC culture with coronavirus spike peptide pools or control peptides (ViraFEST assay). Sequenced input: CD4+ T cells from blood, cultured in vitro. These receptors were taken from a human donor who had recovered from COVID-19.

CDR3 amino acids: CASSLRTSQWGIQYF. The CDR3 DNA is TGTGCCAGCAGCCTAAGGACTAGCCAGTGGGGCATTCAGTACTTC. V is TRBV7-2 and J is TRBJ2-4; TRBD2 matches at 8 bases. Germline CDR1 and CDR2: SGHTA and FQGNSA. V trimming: 5 bases; J trimming: 9 bases; junction bases outside the gene matches: 12. This CDR3 is built from 15 residues.

As concerns this clonotype: This CDR3 fails to terminate in the conserved phenylalanine or tryptophan, so it likely reflects a read error. V is TRBV7-9 and J is TRBJ1-2; D ambiguous. CDR3 length: 14 residues. CDR1 and CDR2 (germline): SEHNR, FQNEAQ (reference sequence). V gave up 4 bases and J gave up 6 bases, with 15 bases separating them. Here the CDR3 DNA reads TGTGCCAGCAGCTCCGGGATGGGGTCCCATGGCTACACCTCC. Protein: CASSSGMGSHGYTS.

The chain is built from TRBV15 and TRBJ1-2; no firm D call. V lost 0 bases and J 5 bases, leaving 7 bases between the germline ends. Germline CDR1 LNHNV, CDR2 YYDKDF (reference sequence). CDR3 length equals 13 residues. CDR3 coding DNA: TGTGCCACCAGCAGAGATCTGCCGTATGGCTACACCTTC. It specifies CATSRDLPYGYTF.

The gene calls are TRBV21-1 and TRBJ2-7. TRBV21-1 counts as a pseudogene. The CDR3 loop spans 12 amino acids. The DNA for the CDR3 is TGTGCCAGCAGCAAGGCAGGAGCCGAGCAGTACTTC. It specifies CASSKAGAEQYF.

This clonotype was detected only a few times. The V gene is TRBV20-1, the J gene TRBJ1-5; 8 positions agree with TRBD1. V trimming: 1 base; J trimming: 6 bases; junction bases outside the gene matches: 5. This CDR3 region has 14 residues. Germline V lookup: CDR1 DFQATT, CDR2 SNEGSKA (reference sequence). The CDR3 loop reads CSARVTGGGQPQHF. The CDR3 coding sequence is TGCAGTGCTAGAGTAACAGGGGGAGGTCAGCCCCAGCATTTT.

This clonotype was found a few times. This rearrangement joins TRBV19 to TRBJ1-3, with no clear D. V gave up 0 bases and J gave up 0 bases, with 9 bases separating them. Germline V gene data show CDR1 as LNHDA and CDR2 as SQIVND (reference sequence). The CDR3 has 16 residues. CDR3 DNA sequence: TGTGCCAGTAGTATAGATCGTTCGGCCTCTGGAAACACCATATATTTT. Amino acid sequence: CASSIDRSASGNTIYF.

This clonotype was recorded only once. The chain couples TRBV20-1 to TRBJ1-4, with 9 bases fitting TRBD1. Trimming cost V 5 bases and J 8 bases; bases outside gene matches: 6. Germline loops: CDR1 DFQATT, CDR2 SNEGSKA (reference sequence). The CDR3 length is 13 residues. The CDR3 DNA follows: TGCAGTGCTTCACAGGGGGCAGGGGAAAAACTGTTTTTT. Residues: CSASQGAGEKLFF.

The J gene is TRBJ2-5, the V gene TRBV30, with unresolved D. V dropped 2 bases and J dropped 2 bases, with 6 bases sitting between them. The CDR3 extends over 12 amino acids. From germline, CDR1 is GTSNPN and CDR2 SVGIG (reference sequence). The CDR3 is CAWSQQQETQYF. The CDR3, as DNA: TGTGCCTGGAGTCAGCAACAAGAGACCCAGTACTTC. Combining the CDR3 with reference TRBV30 and TRBJ2-5 gives the whole variable domain SQTIHQWPATLVQPVGSPLSLECTVEGTSNPNLYWYRQAAGRGLQLLFYSVGIGQISSEVPQNLSASRPQDRQFILSSKKLLLSDSGFYLCAWSQQQETQYFGPGTRLLVL.

This clonotype was picked up a small number of times. V is TRBV2 and J is TRBJ1-1, with D perhaps matching TRBD1 (5 bases). V was cut by 2 bases and J by 10 bases, with 11 bases left in between. This CDR3 has 12 residues. Germline CDR1 reads SNHLY; CDR2 reads FYNNEI. CDR3 loop: CASSEMSGVAFF. The CDR3 DNA sequence: TGTGCCAGCAGTGAAATGTCGGGGGTAGCTTTCTTT.

This chain connects TRBV7-2 to TRBJ2-7, with D hard to call. CDR1 is SGHTA and CDR2 is FQGNSA in the germline V gene. Trimming pared 4 bases from V and 6 bases from J, leaving 13 bases between. The CDR3 is 13 amino acids. The chain's CDR3 is CASSSFWASEQYF. CDR3 coding DNA: TGTGCCAGCAGCTCATTTTGGGCGAGCGAGCAGTACTTC. The entire variable domain, with the rest obtained from reference TRBV7-2 and TRBJ2-7, is as follows: GAGVSQSPSNKVTEKGKDVELRCDPISGHTALYWYRQSLGQGLEFLIYFQGNSAPDKSGLPSDRFSAERTGGSVSTLTIQRTQQEDSAVYLCASSSFWASEQYFGPGTRLTVT.

This clonotype has more than one count but fewer than ten. The chain joins TRBV20-1 to TRBJ1-1, with 7 bases lining up with TRBD1. CDR3 length equals 15 residues. The germline CDR1 and CDR2 sequences are DFQATT and SNEGSKA (reference sequence). After removal of 5 bases from V and 1 base from J, the junction contained 10 bases not matched to a gene. Here the CDR3 reads CSAVSRDRGNTEAFF. The CDR3, as DNA: TGCAGTGCTGTAAGCCGGGACAGAGGGAACACTGAAGCTTTCTTT.

The chain couples TRBV10-1 to TRBJ2-3; D not certain. The CDR3 covers 13 residues. Trimming took 0 bases from V and 2 from J, leaving 3 bases between them. The germline CDR1 and CDR2 sequences are WNHNN and SYGVQD (reference sequence). The CDR3 protein is CASSESDTDTQYF. CDR3 bases: TGCGCCAGCAGTGAGTCGGACACAGATACGCAGTATTTT.

The rearrangement links TRBV6-5 to TRBJ2-3, with D perhaps TRBD2 (6 bases). The germline gives CDR1 MNHEY, CDR2 SVGAGI. The V end was cut by 4 bases, the J end by 0 bases, with 11 bases between. This CDR3 comprises 15 residues. The CDR3 DNA reads TGTGCCAGCAGTTTTAGCGGAACTAGCACAGATACGCAGTATTTT. Protein product: CASSFSGTSTDTQYF.

This chain connects TRBV9 to TRBJ2-1; no definite D call. Trimming cost V 7 bases and J 6 bases, with 17 bases left between them. The length of the CDR3 is 14 residues. CDR1 SGDLS and CDR2 YYNGEE come from the germline V gene. The CDR3 sequence is CASGPLGSGNEQFF. The CDR3 DNA sequence: TGTGCCAGCGGACCTCTAGGCTCTGGCAATGAGCAGTTCTTC.

The chain recombines TRBV24-1 with TRBJ1-3, with 11 bases that match TRBD1. The V gene's germline CDR1 is KGHDR and CDR2 SFDVKD. This CDR3 has 18 residues. The junction had 11 bases not matched to a gene; V was cut back by 1 base and J by 7 bases. The CDR3 sequence: CATSDLGRDRGERNTIYF. Written as DNA, the CDR3 is TGTGCCACCAGTGATTTAGGCCGGGACAGGGGGGAAAGGAACACCATATATTTT.

This clonotype was counted a few times. V usage is TRBV20-1 and J usage is TRBJ1-2; D is ambiguous. The germline gives CDR1 DFQATT, CDR2 SNEGSKA (reference sequence). The CDR3 runs to 13 residues. Trimming stripped 7 bases from V and 0 bases from J, with 12 bases between. This chain's CDR3 is CSDRIPPNYGYTF. In DNA form, the CDR3 reads TGCAGTGATCGGATTCCCCCTAACTATGGCTACACCTTC.

This clonotype was seen a few times. The genes are TRBV6-2 or TRBV6-3 and TRBJ2-5, with 13 positions matching TRBD2. The CDR3 is made up of 18 amino acids. The germline CDR1 and CDR2 sequences are MNHEY and SVGEGT. Germline trimming cut 5 bases from V and 4 bases from J; bases unmatched to any gene: 13. CDR3 DNA sequence: TGTGCCAGCAGTATAGGGACTAGCGGGACGGGGCCCGGAGAGACCCAGTACTTC. Amino acid sequence: CASSIGTSGTGPGETQYF.

This chain joins TRBV6-2 or TRBV6-3 and TRBJ2-2; D is possibly TRBD1 or TRBD2 (6 bases each). The CDR3 extends over 14 amino acids. Deletions cut 5 bases from V and 6 bases from J, with 13 bases between. CDR1 and CDR2 from the germline V gene are MNHEY and SVGEGT. CDR3 nucleotides: TGTGCCAGCAGTCGACAGGAGGGCGCCGGGGAGCTGTTTTTT. This sequence encodes CASSRQEGAGELFF.

This clonotype was picked up a small number of times. This chain uses TRBV20-1 with TRBJ2-5; D call uncertain. Germline CDR1 DFQATT, CDR2 SNEGSKA (reference sequence). The ends were cut back, 1 base at V and 9 bases at J, with 12 bases in the middle. The CDR3 contains 12 residues. The CDR3 protein is CSARVQRLPQYF. CDR3 coding DNA: TGCAGTGCTAGAGTTCAGCGTTTACCCCAGTACTTC.

V gene TRBV11-3 combines with J gene TRBJ2-1, with 11 nucleotides matching TRBD2. The junction had 11 bases not matched to a gene; V was cut back by 1 base and J by 0 bases. Germline CDR1 reads SGHNT; CDR2 reads YENEEA. The CDR3 length is 20 residues. Written as DNA, the CDR3 is TGTGCCAGCAGCTTAGGTGCCGGGACTAGCGGATCAAGCTCCTACAATGAGCAGTTCTTC. Translation: CASSLGAGTSGSSSYNEQFF. The whole variable domain, filled in from reference TRBV11-3 and TRBJ2-1, reads EAGVVQSPRYKIIEKKQPVAFWCNPISGHNTLYWYLQNLGQGPELLIRYENEEAVDDSQLPKDRFSAERLKGVDSTLKIQPAELGDSAVYLCASSLGAGTSGSSSYNEQFFGPGTRLTVL.

In this sample, this clonotype turned up once. The chain couples TRBV28 to TRBJ1-2; no firm D call. The CDR3 runs to 14 residues. CDR1 is MDHEN, CDR2 SYDVKM, per germline. V was trimmed by 1 base and J by 8 bases, leaving 14 bases between them. The CDR3 sequence is CASSLYQDRYGYTF. The CDR3 bases are TGTGCCAGCAGTTTATATCAGGACCGGTACGGCTACACCTTC.

This sequence joins TRBV28 and TRBJ1-2; 11 bases align to TRBD1. The germline CDR1 and CDR2 sequences are MDHEN and SYDVKM. V lost 4 bases and J lost 4; bases outside the gene matches: 5. The CDR3 length is 15 residues. This CDR3 reads CASSSRTGGVYGYTF. The CDR3 DNA reads TGTGCCAGCAGTTCCCGGACAGGGGGCGTCTATGGCTACACCTTC.

This chain joins TRBV27 and TRBJ2-5, with TRBD2 matching over 14 bases. This CDR3 has 15 residues. V lost 7 bases to trimming and J lost 5 bases; unmatched junction nucleotides: 6. Germline CDR1 reads MNHEY; CDR2 reads SMNVEV (reference sequence). The CDR3 DNA sequence: TGTGCCAGCAAGTTCAGACTAGCGGGGGGGGAGACCCAGTACTTC. It codes for CASKFRLAGGETQYF.

This clonotype has only a few counts. The J gene is TRBJ2-3, the V gene TRBV15; D uncertain. The CDR3 has 16 amino acids. Germline CDR1 is LNHNV and CDR2 is YYDKDF (reference sequence). The germline V and J ends were trimmed by 4 bases and 3 bases, with 17 bases remaining between them. The CDR3 is CATSTISSLRTDTQYF. The CDR3 nucleotides read TGTGCCACCAGCACCATCTCAAGCTTGAGGACAGATACGCAGTATTTT.

V gene TRBV11-2 combines with J gene TRBJ2-5; D call uncertain. V lost 5 bases, J lost 5 bases, and 9 bases lay in between. The CDR3 runs to 12 residues. Germline lookup yields CDR1 SGHAT and CDR2 FQNNGV. The CDR3: CASSQYGETQYF. As DNA, the CDR3 is TGTGCCAGCAGCCAATATGGGGAGACCCAGTACTTC.

The CDR3: CASIDRATGEQYF. In DNA form, the CDR3 reads TGTGCCAGTATTGACAGGGCCACAGGCGAGCAGTACTTC. The chain has TRBV19 and TRBJ2-7, with 7 bases aligning to TRBD1. Germline V CDR1 and CDR2: LNHDA, SQIVND (reference sequence). Losses at the gene ends were 7 bases for V and 6 bases for J; bases not matched to a gene: 9. The CDR3 is 13 residues long. Variable domain in full (rest from reference TRBV19 and TRBJ2-7): DGGITQSPKYLFRKEGQNVTLSCEQNLNHDAMYWYRQDPGQGLRLIYYSQIVNDFQKGDIAEGYSVSREKKESFPLTVTSAQKNPTAFYLCASIDRATGEQYFGPGTRLTVT.

This clonotype was seen a single time. The V gene is TRBV20-1, the J gene TRBJ2-1; no clear D. Trimming pared 0 bases from V and 7 bases from J, leaving 16 bases between. Germline CDR1 DFQATT, CDR2 SNEGSKA (reference sequence). The CDR3 is 15 residues long. The CDR3 loop reads CSARDRLGSGNEQFF. CDR3 in DNA: TGCAGTGCTAGAGATAGGCTAGGATCTGGAAATGAGCAGTTCTTC.

J is TRBJ1-3 and V is TRBV19; D is unresolved. Germline values: CDR1 LNHDA, CDR2 SQIVND (reference sequence). Trimming cost V 7 bases and J 0 bases, with 10 bases left between them. This CDR3 region has 14 residues. CDR3 residues: CASNEGRSGNTIYF. The CDR3, as DNA: TGTGCCAGTAACGAGGGCCGCTCTGGAAACACCATATATTTT. Full variable domain (missing parts from reference TRBV19 and TRBJ1-3): DGGITQSPKYLFRKEGQNVTLSCEQNLNHDAMYWYRQDPGQGLRLIYYSQIVNDFQKGDIAEGYSVSREKKESFPLTVTSAQKNPTAFYLCASNEGRSGNTIYFGEGSWLTVV.

V and J are TRBV20-1 and TRBJ2-1, with TRBD1 identical over 10 bases. Matching the DNA end better, TRBJ2-7 makes the J call doubtful. The CDR3 is 14 residues long. CDR1 is DFQATT, CDR2 SNEGSKA, per germline (reference sequence). The CDR3 region is CSAPRQGAKNEQYF. For the CDR3, the DNA is TGCAGTGCCCCAAGACAGGGGGCGAAGAATGAGCAGTACTTC.

This clonotype was found a few times. The chain employs TRBV5-1 and TRBJ1-6, with 7 bases aligning to TRBD1. V lost 4 bases to trimming and J lost 10 bases; unmatched junction nucleotides: 5. CDR3 length: 13 amino acids. Germline V lookup: CDR1 SGHRS, CDR2 YFSETQ. DNA of the CDR3: TGCGCCAGCAGCGGGGACAGTAACTCACCCCTCCACTTT. This translates into CASSGDSNSPLHF.

The sample holds a few counts of this clonotype. The chain links TRBV6-1 to TRBJ2-7, with 7 bases aligning to TRBD1. The CDR3 loop spans 14 amino acids. The germline V gene encodes CDR1 MNHNS and CDR2 SASEGT. The trim removed 5 bases at V and 1 base at J, leaving 5 bases unmatched. The CDR3 DNA is TGTGCCAGCAGTCAAGGGACAGTTTCCTACGAGCAGTACTTC. Amino acids: CASSQGTVSYEQYF.

This chain connects TRBV6-1 to TRBJ2-3; perhaps TRBD2 as D (5 bases). The germline CDR1 and CDR2 sequences are MNHNS and SASEGT. Trimming took 7 bases from V and 0 from J, leaving 17 bases between them. The CDR3 covers 16 residues. CDR3 sequence reads: CASKDPRGSSTDTQYF. The CDR3 DNA follows: TGTGCCAGCAAGGACCCTCGGGGATCTAGCACAGATACGCAGTATTTT.